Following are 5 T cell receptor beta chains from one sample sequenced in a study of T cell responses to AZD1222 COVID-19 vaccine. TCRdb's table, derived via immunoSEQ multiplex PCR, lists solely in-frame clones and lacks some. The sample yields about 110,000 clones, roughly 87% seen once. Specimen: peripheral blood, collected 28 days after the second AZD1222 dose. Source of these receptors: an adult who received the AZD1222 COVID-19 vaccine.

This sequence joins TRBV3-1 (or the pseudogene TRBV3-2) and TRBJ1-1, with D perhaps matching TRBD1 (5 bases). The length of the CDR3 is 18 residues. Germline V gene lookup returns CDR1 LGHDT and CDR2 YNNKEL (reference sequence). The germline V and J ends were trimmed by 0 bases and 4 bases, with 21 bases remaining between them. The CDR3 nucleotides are TGTGCCAGCAGCCAAGAGGGGGGTGTAACAGCGCTAAGCACTGAAGCTTTCTTT. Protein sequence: CASSQEGGVTALSTEAFF.

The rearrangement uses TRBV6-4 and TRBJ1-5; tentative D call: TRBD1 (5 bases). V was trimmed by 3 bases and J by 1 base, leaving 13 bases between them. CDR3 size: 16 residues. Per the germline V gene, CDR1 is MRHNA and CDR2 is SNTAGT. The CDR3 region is CASSELGQASNQPQHF. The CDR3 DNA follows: TGTGCCAGCAGTGAGCTTGGACAAGCAAGCAATCAGCCCCAGCATTTT.

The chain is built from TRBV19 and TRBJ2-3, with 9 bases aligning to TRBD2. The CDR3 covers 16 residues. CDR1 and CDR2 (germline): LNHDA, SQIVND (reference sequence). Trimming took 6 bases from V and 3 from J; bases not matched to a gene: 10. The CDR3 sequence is CASSFSGSGYTDTQYF. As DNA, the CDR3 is TGTGCCAGTAGCTTTAGCGGGAGTGGCTATACAGATACGCAGTATTTT.

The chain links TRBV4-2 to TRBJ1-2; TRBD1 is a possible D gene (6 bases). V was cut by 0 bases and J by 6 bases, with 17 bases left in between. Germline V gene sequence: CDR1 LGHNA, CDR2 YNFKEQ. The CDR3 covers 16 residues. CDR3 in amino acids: CASSQDLRGTTNGYTF. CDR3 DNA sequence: TGTGCCAGCAGCCAAGATCTAAGGGGGACCACCAATGGCTACACCTTC.

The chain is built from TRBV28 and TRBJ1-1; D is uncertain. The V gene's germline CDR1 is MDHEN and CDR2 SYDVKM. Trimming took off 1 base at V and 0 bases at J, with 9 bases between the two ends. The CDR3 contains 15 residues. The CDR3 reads CASSLFPRLNTEAFF. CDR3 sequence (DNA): TGTGCCAGCAGTTTATTCCCCAGGTTGAACACTGAAGCTTTCTTT.